The next 25 T cell receptor beta chains were all read from a single sample in a study of T cell responses to AZD1222 COVID-19 vaccine. The repertoire was sequenced with immunoSEQ multiplex PCR; TCRdb's copy has only in-frame clones and lacks some. The table has some 98,000 clones, 65% to 85% seen once. Source: peripheral blood, taken 28 days after the second AZD1222 dose. All receptors derive from an adult who received the AZD1222 COVID-19 vaccine.

V is TRBV6-1 and J is TRBJ2-5; D may correspond to TRBD1 or TRBD2 (5 bases each). Germline values: CDR1 MNHNS, CDR2 SASEGT. CDR3 length: 13 residues. V shed 3 bases and J shed 5 bases, with 10 bases lying between them. The CDR3 nucleotides read TGTGCCAGCAGTGATGTAGGGACGGAGACCCAGTACTTC. It encodes CASSDVGTETQYF.

Comments on this clone: Mismatch with germline at one junction end may stem from a read error. The V call is TRBV10-2, the J call TRBJ2-7; the D is unclear. The CDR3 loop spans 11 amino acids. The germline gives CDR1 WSHSY, CDR2 SAAADI. The CDR3 here is CASSQSYEQYF. Written as DNA, the CDR3 is TGCGCCAGCAGTCAGTCCTACGAGCAGTACTTC.

The chain couples TRBV5-1 to TRBJ2-3; D is possibly TRBD1 or TRBD2 (5 bases each). Deletions cut 4 bases from V and 0 bases from J, with 12 bases between. Germline CDR1 and CDR2: SGHRS and YFSETQ. The CDR3 contains 15 residues. CDR3 sequence (DNA): TGCGCCAGCAGCCCTTCCGGGGCTAGCACAGATACGCAGTATTTT. Translation: CASSPSGASTDTQYF. Using reference TRBV5-1 and TRBJ2-3 for the parts outside the CDR3, the full variable domain is KAGVTQTPRYLIKTRGQQVTLSCSPISGHRSVSWYQQTPGQGLQFLFEYFSETQRNKGNFPGRFSGRQFSNSRSEMNVSTLELGDSALYLCASSPSGASTDTQYFGPGTRLTVL.

This clone was counted a few times. DNA for the CDR3: TGTGCCAGCAGCTTAATAACGGTAGGGTATGGCTACACCTTC. Its protein is CASSLITVGYGYTF. The chain recombines TRBV7-3 with TRBJ1-2; D is unclear. Trimming removed 1 base at V and 5 bases at J, with 11 bases between. Germline V CDR1 and CDR2: SGHTA, FQGTGA. This CDR3 is built from 14 residues.

This chain links TRBV7-2 with TRBJ2-7; 9 bases agree with TRBD2. There are 15 residues in the CDR3. Germline V gene sequence: CDR1 SGHTA, CDR2 FQGNSA. With V trimmed by 4 bases and J by 4 bases, 8 bases remained unmatched. The CDR3 nucleotides are TGTGCCAGCAGCTCCCTTAGCGGGAGAAGTTACGAGCAGTACTTC. Amino acids: CASSSLSGRSYEQYF. The whole variable domain, filled in from reference TRBV7-2 and TRBJ2-7, reads GAGVSQSPSNKVTEKGKDVELRCDPISGHTALYWYRQSLGQGLEFLIYFQGNSAPDKSGLPSDRFSAERTGGSVSTLTIQRTQQEDSAVYLCASSSLSGRSYEQYFGPGTRLTVT.

V is TRBV14 and J is TRBJ1-1, with D perhaps matching TRBD1 (5 bases). Per the germline V gene, CDR1 is SGHDN and CDR2 is FVKESK. V dropped 0 bases and J dropped 0 bases, with 8 bases sitting between them. CDR3 length equals 15 residues. As DNA, the CDR3 is TGTGCCAGCAGCCAAGAAGGGGCAGTGAACACTGAAGCTTTCTTT. Amino acid sequence: CASSQEGAVNTEAFF.

This rearrangement joins TRBV7-9 to TRBJ1-1; 9 bases fit TRBD1. The CDR3 is made up of 14 amino acids. J lost 5 bases, V lost 4 bases, and 5 bases had no gene match. From germline, CDR1 is SEHNR and CDR2 FQNEAQ (reference sequence). CDR3 amino acids: CASSWGQGETEAFF. CDR3 DNA: TGTGCCAGCAGCTGGGGACAGGGCGAGACTGAAGCTTTCTTT.

The chain carries TRBV5-1 and TRBJ2-5; tentative D call: TRBD1 (5 bases). The CDR3 consists of 15 residues. V lost 3 bases and J lost 4, with 16 bases in between. In germline, CDR1 is SGHRS, CDR2 YFSETQ. CDR3 sequence (DNA): TGCGCCAGCAGCTGGGCAGGGTTTTCGTCAGAGACCCAGTACTTC. Translation: CASSWAGFSSETQYF. The full variable domain, completed using reference TRBV5-1 and TRBJ2-5, is KAGVTQTPRYLIKTRGQQVTLSCSPISGHRSVSWYQQTPGQGLQFLFEYFSETQRNKGNFPGRFSGRQFSNSRSEMNVSTLELGDSALYLCASSWAGFSSETQYFGPGTRLLVL.

The V gene is TRBV11-2, the J gene TRBJ1-3, with D uncertain. This CDR3 comprises 15 residues. V was clipped by 5 bases and J by 1 base, with 12 bases between them. CDR1 and CDR2 from the germline V gene are SGHAT and FQNNGV. In nucleotides, the CDR3 is TGTGCCAGCAGCCGACTATCGGATTCTGGAAACACCATATATTTT. Its translation: CASSRLSDSGNTIYF.

The rearrangement uses TRBV3-1 (or the pseudogene TRBV3-2) and TRBJ1-3, with D maybe TRBD1 (5 bases). The CDR3 has 16 amino acids. The germline V gene encodes CDR1 LGHDT and CDR2 YNNKEL (reference sequence). The V end lost 0 bases, the J end lost 4 bases, and 13 bases lay between the germline ends. CDR3 sequence reads: CASSQDLAGDGNTIYF. The CDR3 DNA sequence: TGTGCCAGCAGCCAAGATCTCGCCGGGGACGGAAACACCATATATTTT.

The J gene is TRBJ2-1, the V gene TRBV6-2 or TRBV6-3; D gene unclear. CDR3 length equals 14 residues. V lost 4 bases and J 4 bases, leaving 11 bases between the germline ends. The germline gives CDR1 MNHEY, CDR2 SVGEGT. The CDR3 DNA reads as TGTGCCAGCAGTTTACTCCCCATATACAATGAGCAGTTCTTC. It specifies CASSLLPIYNEQFF.

This rearrangement joins TRBV4-3 to TRBJ2-7, with D possibly being TRBD2 (5 bases). Looked up from germline, CDR1 is LGHNA and CDR2 is YSLEER. This CDR3 contains 15 residues. Trimming left V 4 bases short and J 2 bases short, with 15 bases between. In DNA, the CDR3 is TGCGCCAGCAGCCTAACTAGTTCCCCCCCCTACGAGCAGTACTTC. It is translated as CASSLTSSPPYEQYF.

This clone was detected only a few times. V is TRBV5-5 and J is TRBJ2-5; TRBD1 is a possible D gene (6 bases). V gave up 0 bases and J gave up 4 bases, with 13 bases separating them. CDR3 length: 15 residues. Germline loops: CDR1 SGHKS, CDR2 YYEKEE (reference sequence). The DNA of the CDR3 is TGTGCCAGCAGCTTGGGGGCAGGGGTCCCAGAGACCCAGTACTTC. Amino acid sequence: CASSLGAGVPETQYF.

The chain carries TRBV18 and TRBJ1-5, with a tentative D call TRBD1 (5 bases). V gave up 4 bases and J gave up 3 bases, with 13 bases separating them. The CDR3 runs to 15 residues. CDR1 is KGHSH and CDR2 is LQKENI in the germline V gene. The CDR3 nucleotides read TGTGCCAGCTCACGACAGCTAGGTTACAATCAGCCCCAGCATTTT. It yields the protein CASSRQLGYNQPQHF. The variable domain in full, completed from reference TRBV18 and TRBJ1-5, reads NAGVMQNPRHLVRRRGQEARLRCSPMKGHSHVYWYRQLPEEGLKFMVYLQKENIIDESGMPKERFSAEFPKEGPSILRIQQVVRGDSAAYFCASSRQLGYNQPQHFGDGTRLSIL.

The chain couples TRBV5-1 to TRBJ1-2, with TRBD1 matching over 7 bases. Per germline, CDR1 SGHRS and CDR2 YFSETQ. The CDR3 totals 12 residues. The trim removed 2 bases at V and 6 bases at J, leaving 1 base unmatched. CDR3 in amino acids: CASSFDRDGYTF. For the CDR3, the DNA is TGCGCCAGCAGCTTTGACAGGGATGGCTACACCTTC.

V usage is TRBV4-3 and J usage is TRBJ1-2; D uncertain. The CDR3 runs to 16 residues. Deletions cut 3 bases from V and 1 base from J, with 15 bases between. Germline V gene lookup returns CDR1 LGHNA and CDR2 YSLEER. CDR3: CASSQGMGVNNYGYTF. The CDR3 region has the DNA TGCGCCAGCAGCCAGGGAATGGGAGTTAATAACTATGGCTACACCTTC.

The chain combines TRBV3-1 (or the pseudogene TRBV3-2) with TRBJ1-2; 10 nucleotides match TRBD1. The J segment lost 0 bases and the V segment lost 8 bases, leaving 3 bases of the junction unmatched. The CDR3 spans 14 residues. The germline V gene has CDR1 LGHDT and CDR2 YNNKEL (reference sequence). The CDR3 DNA reads as TGTGCCAGCGGGACAGGGGTTTCTAACTATGGCTACACCTTC. Amino acids: CASGTGVSNYGYTF.

The V gene is TRBV7-9, the J gene TRBJ2-3; no reliable D call. Trimming removed 5 bases at V and 3 bases at J, with 6 bases between. The length of the CDR3 is 12 residues. Germline CDR1 and CDR2: SEHNR and FQNEAQ (reference sequence). The CDR3 bases are TGTGCCAGCAGCGTGCGGACAGATACGCAGTATTTT. Translating it yields CASSVRTDTQYF.

CDR3 sequence reads: CASSPKLAGSTDTQYF. DNA for the CDR3: TGTGCCAGCTCACCAAAATTAGCGGGGAGCACAGATACGCAGTATTTT. This rearrangement joins TRBV18 to TRBJ2-3; 8 nucleotides line up with TRBD2. Germline V gene data show CDR1 as KGHSH and CDR2 as LQKENI. There are 16 residues in the CDR3. With V trimmed by 2 bases and J by 0 bases, 4 bases remained unmatched.

The V gene is TRBV6-5, the J gene TRBJ2-2; no firm D call. From germline, CDR1 is MNHEY and CDR2 SVGAGI. This CDR3 region has 14 residues. Trimming stripped 4 bases from V and 3 bases from J, with 9 bases between. This CDR3 reads CASSSPDHTGELFF. CDR3 DNA sequence: TGTGCCAGCAGTTCCCCGGATCACACCGGGGAGCTGTTTTTT.

The chain uses TRBV19 and TRBJ2-2; D possibly corresponds to TRBD1 (6 bases). Germline-derived CDR1 and CDR2 are LNHDA and SQIVND (reference sequence). There are 19 residues in the CDR3. V lost 6 bases and J 6 bases, leaving 29 bases between the germline ends. The CDR3 nucleotides read TGTGCCAGTAGGACGCCCAGAAACCGGGACACCGGCCAATCCGGGGAGCTGTTTTTT. This encodes CASRTPRNRDTGQSGELFF.

The chain carries TRBV5-1 and TRBJ2-3; D unresolved. The CDR3 spans 12 residues. V dropped 0 bases and J dropped 4 bases, with 3 bases sitting between them. Germline assignment: CDR1 SGHRS and CDR2 YFSETQ. In nucleotides, the CDR3 is TGCGCCAGCAGCTTGGAGTCAGATACGCAGTATTTT. It yields the protein CASSLESDTQYF.

This clone was detected a few times. The J gene is TRBJ2-2, the V gene TRBV5-1; no definite D call. Germline CDR1 and CDR2: SGHRS and YFSETQ. The CDR3 extends over 13 amino acids. The germline V and J ends were trimmed by 0 bases and 5 bases, with 5 bases remaining between them. The DNA of the CDR3 is TGCGCCAGCAGCTTGGTGGGGACCGGGGAGCTGTTTTTT. Translation: CASSLVGTGELFF.

The chain employs TRBV7-2 and TRBJ2-4; no reliable D call. Looked up from germline, CDR1 is SGHTA and CDR2 is FQGNSA. The CDR3 is made up of 12 amino acids. The ends were cut back, 0 bases at V and 9 bases at J, with 6 bases in the middle. CDR3 DNA: TGTGCCAGCAGCTTAGCGCTAGGCATTCAGTACTTC. This encodes CASSLALGIQYF.

This rearrangement joins TRBV11-2 to TRBJ2-7; the match to TRBD2 covers 8 bases. After removal of 0 bases from V and 5 bases from J, the junction contained 6 bases not matched to a gene. This CDR3 contains 15 residues. CDR1 is SGHAT and CDR2 is FQNNGV in the germline V gene. Here the CDR3 DNA reads TGTGCCAGCAGCTTAGATCTGGGACTAGTAGACGAGCAGTACTTC. Translating it yields CASSLDLGLVDEQYF.